These T cell receptor beta chains were read from a single sample in a study of cytomegalovirus exposure and HLA in healthy donors. Profiling relied on immunoSEQ multiplex PCR, and the TCRdb table lists in-frame clones only, not all of them. The table includes 110,000 to 150,000 clones, about 71% detected once. Sequenced: PBMCs. The receptor source for this set is a woman aged 60 to 75 in good health and CMV-seropositive. The CDR3 runs from the conserved cysteine through the conserved F or W. The D gene is left open where the match is weak. The size entry is marked missing in some rows and otherwise reads once, few, many or a size class.

-,TRBJ2-5,-,TRBV9,TGTGCCAGCAGCGCAGGACTCCGGCCGGGTGCCCAGTACTTC,CASSAGLRPGAQYF
TRBD1,TRBJ2-5,few,TRBV7-7,TGTGCTAGCAGCTTAAGACCGGGACAGGGATCGGAGACCCAGTACTTC,CASSLRPGQGSETQYF
-,TRBJ2-2,-,TRBV9,TGTGCCAGCAGCGAACTCCCCGCGAACACCGGGGAGCTGTTTTTT,CASSELPANTGELFF
-,TRBJ1-2,-,TRBV19,TGTGCCAGTAGTTCGGGAATCCTTGGCTACACCTTC,CASSSGILGYTF
TRBD2,TRBJ2-7,few,TRBV19,TGTGCCAGTTCTCCTAGCGGGGGCTCCTACGAGCAGTACTTC,CASSPSGGSYEQYF
TRBD1,TRBJ1-1,-,TRBV5-1,TGCGCCAGCAGCTTGGCTTTAGGACAGGGAGTTGCGGCTTTCTTT,CASSLALGQGVAAFF
-,TRBJ2-7,-,TRBV6-5,TGTGCCAGCAGTTACTCTACGAGCTCCTACGAGCAGTACTTC,CASSYSTSSYEQYF
-,TRBJ1-5,few,TRBV6-1,TGTGCCAGCAGAACAGGAATTAGCAATCAGCCCCAGCATTTT,CASRTGISNQPQHF
TRBD2,TRBJ2-2,few,TRBV28,TGTGCCAGCAGTTTTGACAGACTAGCGGGACGCGCCGGGGAGCTGTTTTTT,CASSFDRLAGRAGELFF
TRBD2,TRBJ2-7,once,TRBV5-6,TGTGCCAGCAGCTTGCGTCTAGCGGGAGGTAGTGAGCAGTACTTC,CASSLRLAGGSEQYF
TRBD1,TRBJ1-1,-,TRBV29-1,TGCAGCGTTGACCCCTCGACAGGGAAGGGTGAAGCTTTCTTT,CSVDPSTGKGEAFF
-,TRBJ2-7,-,TRBV27,TGTGCCAGCAGTTTATCAAACGGTCCCTCCTACGAGCAGTACTTC,CASSLSNGPSYEQYF
TRBD1,TRBJ1-5,-,TRBV25-1,TGTGCCAGCTCGACAGGGGATGGGTTGAAGCCCCAGCATTTT,CASSTGDGLKPQHF
-,TRBJ2-7,-,TRBV18,TGTGCCAGCTCGGGAGGCGGGTCCTACGAGCAGTACTTC,CASSGGGSYEQYF
TRBD1,TRBJ1-1,-,TRBV2,TGTGCCAGCACTAGGACAGGGGACGCTACACAGGAAGCTTTCTTT,CASTRTGDATQEAFF
TRBD1,TRBJ2-7,-,TRBV6-5,TGTGCCAGCAGCCCCGGGACAGGGAGGTACGAGCAGTACTTC,CASSPGTGRYEQYF
-,TRBJ2-5,-,TRBV2,TGTGCCAGCAGCAACCAAGAGACCCAGTACTTC,CASSNQETQYF
TRBD2,TRBJ2-7,-,TRBV6-6,TGCGCCAGCTACAGTAGCGGGACCTACGAGCAGTACTTC,CASYSSGTYEQYF
TRBD1,TRBJ1-1,-,TRBV6-5,TGTGCCAGCAGTTACAATGGACAGGGACTCACTGAAGCTTTCTTT,CASSYNGQGLTEAFF
TRBD1,TRBJ2-7,-,TRBV25-1,TGTGCCAGCAGCGGACAGGGGGCCAAGTACGAGCAGTACTTC,CASSGQGAKYEQYF
-,TRBJ1-5,many,TRBV5-6,TGTGCCAGCAGCTCCATGACTTATAGCAATCAGCCCCAGCATTTT,CASSSMTYSNQPQHF
TRBD1,TRBJ1-3,once,TRBV18,TGTGCCAGCTCACTAAGTGTGCAGGGGGCTACTGGAAACACCATATATTTT,CASSLSVQGATGNTIYF